This TCR beta chain is from a study of T cell clones after liver transplantation. Background on the study: Samples came from ITN030ST, which attempted immunosuppression withdrawal within 2 years of liver transplantation. TCRbeta sequencing after a pre-transplant mixed lymphocyte reaction identified graft-donor-reactive clones, later tracked in post-transplant blood. Pre-transplant mixed lymphocyte reactions yielded third-party-reactive TCRbeta sequences as comparators for graft-donor-reactive sequences.

Assay: immunoSEQ multiplex PCR; the TCRdb copy retains only in-frame clones and omits some. The sample consists of over 90,000 clones, about 81% of them appearing once. Unstimulated PBMCs were sorted into CD3+CD4+ and CD3+CD8+ populations. This clonotype originated in a human patient who received a liver transplant. Some T cells may be transferred from the graft donor. The specimen comprised CD4+ T cells from blood, sampled around 44 months after liver transplant.

DNA of the CDR3: TGTGCCAGCAGCTTAAGCCGTACTGAGCAGTTCTTC. It specifies CASSLSRTEQFF. This chain uses TRBV7-3 with TRBJ2-1; D gene unclear. Germline CDR1 reads SGHTA; CDR2 reads FQGTGA. Trimming removed 1 base at V and 9 bases at J, with 7 bases between. The CDR3 covers 12 residues.